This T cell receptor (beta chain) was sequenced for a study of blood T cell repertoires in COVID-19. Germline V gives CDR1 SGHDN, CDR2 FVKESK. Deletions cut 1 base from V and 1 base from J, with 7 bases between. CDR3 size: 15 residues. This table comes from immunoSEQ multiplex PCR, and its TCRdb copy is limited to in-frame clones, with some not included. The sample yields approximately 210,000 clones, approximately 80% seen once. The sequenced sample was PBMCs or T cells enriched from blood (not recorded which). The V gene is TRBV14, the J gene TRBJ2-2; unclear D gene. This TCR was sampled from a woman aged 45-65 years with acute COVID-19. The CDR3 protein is CASSQALKNTGELFF. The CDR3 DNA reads TGTGCCAGCAGCCAAGCTCTTAAGAACACCGGGGAGCTGTTTTTT. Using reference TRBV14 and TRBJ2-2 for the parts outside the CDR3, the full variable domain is EAGVTQFPSHSVIEKGQTVTLRCDPISGHDNLYWYRRVMGKEIKFLLHFVKESKQDESGMPNNRFLAERTGGTYSTLKVQPAELEDSGVYFCASSQALKNTGELFFGEGSRLTVL.